These T cell receptor beta chains were read from a single sample in a study of T cell responses to AZD1222 COVID-19 vaccine. Generated by immunoSEQ multiplex PCR, the TCRdb table keeps only in-frame clones and is missing some. The sample includes 120,000 or so clones, roughly nine tenths of them seen just once. Sequenced here: peripheral blood, sampled on day 0 of AZD1222 vaccination. Receptors were obtained from an adult in good health. The CDR3 runs from the conserved cysteine through the conserved F or W. Fields, in order: D gene, J gene, V gene, clone size, CDR3 DNA, CDR3 protein. A D gene is named only where the DNA matches it firmly. Part of the rows lack a size; the others show once, few, many or a class for expanded clones.

>-|TRBJ1-1|TRBV5-1|-
TGCGCCAGCAGCTTGGTGGCAGAGTGGAACACTGAAGCTTTCTTT
CASSLVAEWNTEAFF
>-|TRBJ1-6|TRBV3-1/TRBV3-2|-
TGTGCCAGCAGCCTGGGACCCCCCGGGGGTTCACCCCTCCACTTT
CASSLGPPGGSPLHF
>TRBD1|TRBJ2-2|TRBV5-1|-
TGCGCCAGCAGCTGGGGACAGGGGGCTGACGGGGAGCTGTTTTTT
CASSWGQGADGELFF
>-|TRBJ1-1|TRBV15|few
TGTGCCACCAGCAGTCAACAGAACACTGAAGCTTTCTTT
CATSSQQNTEAFF
>-|TRBJ2-3|TRBV5-5|-
TGTGCCAGCAGCTTGGCCGGGATAGACTTGGGTGTCGCAGATACGCAGTATTTT
CASSLAGIDLGVADTQYF
>-|TRBJ2-6|TRBV15|-
TGTGCCACCAGCACCCACACGTTATCTGGGGCCAACGTCCTGACTTTC
CATSTHTLSGANVLTF
>TRBD2|TRBJ2-3|TRBV7-3|-
TGTGCCAGCAGCTTAGTGGCGGGGGTAACAGATACGCAGTATTTT
CASSLVAGVTDTQYF
>TRBD2|TRBJ2-2|TRBV2|-
TGTGCCAGCAGTGGGGTAGCGGGGGGACCAATCTCTGGGGAGGAGCTGTTTTTT
CASSGVAGGPISGEELFF
>-|TRBJ2-2|TRBV5-1|-
TGCGCCAGCAGCAAGGGGCAAGTCGGGGAGCTGTTTTTT
CASSKGQVGELFF
>TRBD2|TRBJ2-1|TRBV5-5|-
TGTGCCAGCAGCTTGCTGGGGACTAGCGGATATGAGCAGTTCTTC
CASSLLGTSGYEQFF
>-|TRBJ2-2|TRBV7-9|-
TGTGCCAGCAGCTTGGGTCTCGAAAGGACCGGGGAGCTGTTTTTT
CASSLGLERTGELFF
>-|TRBJ1-2|TRBV19|once
TGTGCCAGTAGTACACCCGGACAGAACTATGGCTACACCTTC
CASSTPGQNYGYTF
>TRBD2|TRBJ2-7|TRBV10-3|few
TGTGCCATCAGTACTAGCGGGACTCGCTACGAGCAGTACTTC
CAISTSGTRYEQYF
>-|TRBJ1-4|TRBV5-4|-
TGTGCCAGCAGCTTACAGGGCGCGGAAGAAAAACTGTTTTTT
CASSLQGAEEKLFF
>-|TRBJ1-2|TRBV14|once
TGTGCCAGCAGCCAAGAGGGTTGGAGCTACACCTTC
CASSQEGWSYTF